This T cell receptor (beta chain) was retrieved from a study of blood T cell repertoires in COVID-19. About the study: The cDNA or gDNA used as material had been derived from T cells, B-cell-depleted T cells, or PBMCs.

Per the authors' pipeline: Reference gene primers were amplified, and this amplification served to estimate nucleated cell counts. Assay: immunoSEQ multiplex PCR; the TCRdb copy retains only in-frame clones and omits some. V, J and clone size derive from that table, while D and trimming were established from the DNA sequence. The data show about 180,000 clones, 87% seen once. Cohort assignment relied on participant-reported clinical history. CDR1 is MNHEY and CDR2 is SVGAGI in the germline V gene. The CDR3 is made up of 13 amino acids. V shed 7 bases, J shed 11 bases, and the junction held 11 bases outside the gene matches. In this sample, this clone turned up a few times.

The clonotype comes from a human donor with acute COVID-19. The donor label of this sample is uncertain. The chain carries TRBV6-5 and TRBJ1-1; 9 bases are shared with TRBD1. Sequenced material: PBMCs or T cells enriched from blood (not recorded which). CDR3 protein: CASTRTGTGRAFF. The CDR3, as DNA: TGTGCCAGCACTAGAACTGGGACAGGGAGGGCTTTCTTT.